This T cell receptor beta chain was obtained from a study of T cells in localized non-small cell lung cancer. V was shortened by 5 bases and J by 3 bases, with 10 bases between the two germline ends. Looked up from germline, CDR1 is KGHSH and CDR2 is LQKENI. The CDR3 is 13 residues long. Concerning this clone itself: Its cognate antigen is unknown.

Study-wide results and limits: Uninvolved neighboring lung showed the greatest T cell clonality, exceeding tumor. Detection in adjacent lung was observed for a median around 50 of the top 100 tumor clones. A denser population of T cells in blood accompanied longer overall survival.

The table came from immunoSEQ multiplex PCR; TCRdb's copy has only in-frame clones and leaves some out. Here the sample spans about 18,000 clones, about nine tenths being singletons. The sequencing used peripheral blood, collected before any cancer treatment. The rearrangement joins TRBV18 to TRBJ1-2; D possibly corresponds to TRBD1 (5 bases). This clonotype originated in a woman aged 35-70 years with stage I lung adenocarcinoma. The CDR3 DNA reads TGTGCCAGCTCAGCGGGGGGAGACTATGGCTACACCTTC. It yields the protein CASSAGGDYGYTF.